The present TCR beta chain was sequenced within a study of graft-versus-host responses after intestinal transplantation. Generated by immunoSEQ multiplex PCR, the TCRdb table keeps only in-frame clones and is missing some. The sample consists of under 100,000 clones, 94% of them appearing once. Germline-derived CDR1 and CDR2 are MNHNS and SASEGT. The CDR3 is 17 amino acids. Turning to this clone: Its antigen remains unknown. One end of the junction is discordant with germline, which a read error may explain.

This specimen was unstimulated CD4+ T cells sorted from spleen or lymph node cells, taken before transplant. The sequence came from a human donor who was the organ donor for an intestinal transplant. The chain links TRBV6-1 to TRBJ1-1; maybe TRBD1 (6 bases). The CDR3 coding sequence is TGTGCCGGCAGTGACCCTATGGGGGGCTATGGGCGGACTGAAGCTTTCTTT. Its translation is CAGSDPMGGYGRTEAFF.